Listed below are T cell receptor beta chains from one sample, sequenced in a study of radiotherapy plus CTLA-4 blockade in lung cancer. Using immunoSEQ multiplex PCR, the repertoire was profiled, and TCRdb retains in-frame clones only, with some absent. In the table there are 95,000 to 150,000 clones, approximately 90% of which are singletons. Material: peripheral blood, obtained from a patient treated with radiotherapy plus ipilimumab. These receptors were collected from a human donor with non-small cell lung cancer that progressed on radiotherapy plus ipilimumab. Each CDR3 is given with its conserved first and last residue. D genes are given only for firm matches. The listing skips clone size in some rows; elsewhere it reads once, few, many or a size class.

V,size,J,D,CDR3,DNA
TRBV6-5,-,TRBJ2-7,-,CASLSPWGDEQYF,TGTGCCTCCCTGAGCCCTTGGGGAGACGAGCAGTACTTC
TRBV7-2,-,TRBJ2-1,-,CASSLRDASFF,TGTGCCAGCAGCCTCCGGGACGCCTCGTTCTTC
TRBV18,-,TRBJ1-3,-,CASSPLKAGNTIYF,TGTGCCAGCTCACCACTAAAGGCAGGAAACACCATATATTTT
TRBV4-1,-,TRBJ2-3,-,CASSPGQSGTDTQYF,TGCGCCAGCAGCCCCGGACAAAGCGGTACAGATACGCAGTATTTT
TRBV18,-,TRBJ1-5,-,CASSPPGPNQPQHF,TGTGCCAGCTCTCCTCCGGGACCTAATCAGCCCCAGCATTTT
TRBV19,-,TRBJ1-4,-,CASIHSGAGEKLFF,TGTGCCAGTATTCACTCAGGGGCGGGTGAAAAACTGTTTTTT
TRBV9,-,TRBJ2-2,TRBD2,CASSVVASGTTGELFF,TGTGCCAGCAGCGTAGTGGCTAGCGGGACTACCGGGGAGCTGTTTTTT
TRBV14,-,TRBJ2-3,TRBD2,CASSRRTSGTSSTDTQYF,TGTGCCAGCAGCCGCAGGACTAGCGGGACGTCTAGCACAGATACGCAGTATTTT
TRBV7-9,-,TRBJ2-3,-,CASSSPGDFTDTQYF,TGTGCCAGCAGCTCCCCCGGGGATTTCACAGATACGCAGTATTTT
TRBV6-4,-,TRBJ1-1,-,CASDTETKNTEAFF,TGTGCCAGTGACACAGAAACCAAGAACACTGAAGCTTTCTTT
TRBV9,-,TRBJ1-3,-,CASSVDRQGSGNTIYF,TGTGCCAGCAGCGTAGATCGGCAGGGCTCTGGAAACACCATATATTTT
TRBV5-4,-,TRBJ2-2,TRBD2,CASSFRLAGPNTGELFF,TGTGCCAGCAGCTTTCGCCTAGCGGGACCGAACACCGGGGAGCTGTTTTTT
TRBV11-2,few,TRBJ1-2,TRBD1,CASSFRQGGYTF,TGTGCCAGCAGTTTTCGACAGGGCGGCTACACCTTC
TRBV5-6,-,TRBJ1-2,-,CASSLGGYGYTF,TGTGCCAGCAGCTTAGGTGGTTATGGCTACACCTTC
TRBV6-1,-,TRBJ1-2,-,CAVRGNYGYTF,TGTGCCGTCAGGGGAAACTATGGCTACACCTTC
TRBV7-7,-,TRBJ2-2,-,CASGRGLAGELFF,TGTGCTAGCGGACGGGGGCTCGCCGGGGAGCTGTTTTTT
TRBV10-3,-,TRBJ2-1,-,CAISARGGTGPNEQFF,TGTGCCATCAGTGCGAGGGGGGGGACTGGACCTAATGAGCAGTTCTTC
TRBV7-9,-,TRBJ1-1,-,CASSLAGGSTSEAFF,TGTGCCAGCAGCTTAGCGGGGGGTAGTACTTCTGAAGCTTTCTTT
TRBV19,-,TRBJ2-1,-,CASSSSGVPHNEQFF,TGTGCCAGTAGCTCCAGCGGAGTCCCCCACAATGAGCAGTTCTTC
TRBV21-1,-,TRBJ1-3,-,CASSNRDRGAGNTIYF,TGTGCCAGCAGCAACCGGGACAGGGGGGCTGGAAACACCATATATTTT
TRBV5-1,once,TRBJ2-7,-,CASSLSGVQGHEQYF,TGCGCCAGCAGCTTGTCGGGGGTACAGGGCCACGAGCAGTACTTC
TRBV5-1,-,TRBJ2-2,-,CASRRDSQNTGELFF,TGCGCCAGCAGACGGGACTCCCAGAACACCGGGGAGCTGTTTTTT
TRBV5-1,-,TRBJ2-3,TRBD2,CASSTNPSGSGTDTQYF,TGCGCCAGCAGCACTAACCCTAGCGGGAGTGGTACAGATACGCAGTATTTT
TRBV29-1,-,TRBJ1-1,-,CSVLGGENTEAFF,TGCAGCGTCCTGGGGGGAGAGAACACTGAAGCTTTCTTT
TRBV27,-,TRBJ1-5,-,CASSLTGNQPQHF,TGTGCCAGCAGCCTAACAGGGAATCAGCCCCAGCATTTT
TRBV19,-,TRBJ2-1,TRBD2,CASSIQTSGRSNEQFF,TGTGCCAGTAGTATACAGACTAGCGGGAGGAGCAATGAGCAGTTCTTC
TRBV12-2,-,TRBJ2-2,-,CASRLAPSGQDHTGELFF,TGTGCAAGTCGCTTAGCGCCTTCCGGTCAGGATCACACCGGGGAGCTGTTTTTT
TRBV11-3,-,TRBJ2-7,TRBD1,CASSLGTGPYEQYF,TGTGCCAGCAGCTTGGGGACAGGGCCCTACGAGCAGTACTTC
TRBV6-5,-,TRBJ1-2,-,CASSLTGNPGYTF,TGTGCCAGCAGCTTAACAGGGAACCCTGGCTACACCTTC
TRBV27,-,TRBJ2-3,-,CASSNRDGTDTQYF,TGTGCCAGCAGCAATCGTGACGGCACAGATACGCAGTATTTT
TRBV5-1,once,TRBJ2-1,-,CASSLEGVSYNEQFF,TGCGCCAGCAGCTTGGAGGGCGTTTCCTACAATGAGCAGTTCTTC
TRBV6-1,-,TRBJ2-7,-,CASSEGRFVSYEQYF,TGTGCCAGCAGTGAAGGGCGTTTTGTATCCTACGAGCAGTACTTC
TRBV19,-,TRBJ2-1,-,CASSKTSNEQFF,TGTGCCAGTAGTAAAACTAGTAATGAGCAGTTCTTC
TRBV5-1,-,TRBJ2-2,-,CASSPGTDTGELFF,TGCGCCAGCAGCCCCGGGACGGACACCGGGGAGCTGTTTTTT
TRBV2,-,TRBJ2-2,TRBD2,CASSAFAGTSGFTGELFF,TGTGCCAGCAGTGCGTTTGCCGGGACTAGCGGCTTTACCGGGGAGCTGTTTTTT
TRBV6-5,-,TRBJ2-7,TRBD2,CASSLTSGSRYEQYF,TGTGCCAGCAGCCTGACTAGCGGGAGTCGGTACGAGCAGTACTTC
TRBV5-1,-,TRBJ2-3,TRBD1,CASSLGGQGATDTQYF,TGCGCCAGCAGCTTGGGGGGACAGGGGGCCACAGATACGCAGTATTTT
TRBV29-1,-,TRBJ2-7,-,CSVEANRDSSPFYEQYF,TGCAGCGTTGAAGCCAACAGGGATTCTTCACCTTTCTACGAGCAGTACTTC
TRBV4-2,-,TRBJ2-4,-,CASSAQGPKNIQYF,TGTGCCAGCAGCGCACAGGGTCCCAAAAACATTCAGTACTTC
TRBV19,-,TRBJ2-7,TRBD2,CASSLNGGIEQYF,TGTGCCAGTAGCCTAAACGGGGGGATCGAGCAGTACTTC
TRBV5-6,few,TRBJ2-1,-,CASSNPSRASSYNEQFF,TGTGCCAGCAGCAACCCTTCCAGGGCGAGCTCCTACAATGAGCAGTTCTTC
TRBV7-2,once,TRBJ2-2,-,CASSALSTGELFF,TGTGCCAGCAGCGCTTTGTCTACCGGGGAGCTGTTTTTT
TRBV6-5,-,TRBJ1-2,-,CASSQLNRLLEEHTF,TGTGCCAGCAGCCAACTCAACAGGCTTCTAGAAGAACACACCTTC
TRBV9,-,TRBJ2-1,-,CASSTPWGNEQFF,TGTGCCAGCAGCACCCCCTGGGGCAATGAGCAGTTCTTC
TRBV19,-,TRBJ1-5,TRBD1,CASSTGGKWPQHF,TGTGCCAGTTCGACAGGGGGCAAATGGCCCCAGCATTTT
TRBV7-2,-,TRBJ1-1,-,CASSLARVGEAFF,TGTGCCAGCAGCCTAGCCCGGGTCGGGGAAGCTTTCTTT
TRBV7-9,-,TRBJ2-4,-,CASDPFNQNIQYF,TGTGCCAGCGATCCTTTTAACCAAAACATTCAGTACTTC
TRBV7-9,once,TRBJ1-2,-,CASSFVGGYTF,TGTGCCAGCAGCTTCGTTGGGGGCTACACCTTC
TRBV9,few,TRBJ2-7,TRBD1,CASSGTDREQYF,TGTGCCAGCAGTGGGACAGATCGTGAGCAGTACTTC
TRBV27,-,TRBJ1-5,-,CASSFNSNQPQHF,TGTGCCAGCAGTTTTAATAGCAATCAGCCCCAGCATTTT